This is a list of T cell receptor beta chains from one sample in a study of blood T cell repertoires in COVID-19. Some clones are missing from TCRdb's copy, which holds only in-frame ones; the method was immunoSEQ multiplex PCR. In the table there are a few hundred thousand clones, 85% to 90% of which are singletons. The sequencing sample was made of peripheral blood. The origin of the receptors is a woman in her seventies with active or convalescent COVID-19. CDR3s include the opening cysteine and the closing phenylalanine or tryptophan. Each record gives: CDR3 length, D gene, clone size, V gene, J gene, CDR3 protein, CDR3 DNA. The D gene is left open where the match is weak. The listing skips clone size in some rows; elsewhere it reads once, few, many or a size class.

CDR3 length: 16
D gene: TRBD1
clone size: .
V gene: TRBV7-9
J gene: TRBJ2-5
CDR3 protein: CASSRSGQGSKETQYF
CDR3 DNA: TGTGCCAGCAGCCGGTCGGGACAGGGGTCTAAGGAGACCCAGTACTTC

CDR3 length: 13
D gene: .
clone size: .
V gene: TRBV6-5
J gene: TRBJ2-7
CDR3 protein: CASSKGHLYEQYF
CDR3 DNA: TGTGCCAGCAGTAAGGGACACCTTTACGAGCAGTACTTC

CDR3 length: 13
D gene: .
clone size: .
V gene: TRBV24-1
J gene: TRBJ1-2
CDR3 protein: CATSRTANYGYTF
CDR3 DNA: TGTGCCACCAGTCGGACAGCTAACTATGGCTACACCTTC

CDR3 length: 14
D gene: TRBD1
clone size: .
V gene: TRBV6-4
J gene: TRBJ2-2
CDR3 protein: CASRVDRGTGELFF
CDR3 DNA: TGTGCCAGCAGGGTTGACAGGGGCACCGGGGAGCTGTTTTTT

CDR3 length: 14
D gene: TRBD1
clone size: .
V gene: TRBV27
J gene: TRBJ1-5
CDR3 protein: CASSMDRLNQPQHF
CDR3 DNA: TGTGCCAGCAGCATGGACAGGCTCAATCAGCCCCAGCATTTT

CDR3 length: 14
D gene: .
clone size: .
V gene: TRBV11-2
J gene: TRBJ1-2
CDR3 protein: CASSSIRGFGVYTF
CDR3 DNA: TGTGCCAGCAGCTCCATCAGGGGCTTTGGCGTCTACACCTTC

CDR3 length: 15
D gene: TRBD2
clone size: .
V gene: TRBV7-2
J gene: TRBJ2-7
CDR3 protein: CASSLGGLAGVEQYF
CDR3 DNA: TGTGCCAGCAGCTTGGGAGGTCTAGCGGGGGTCGAGCAGTACTTC

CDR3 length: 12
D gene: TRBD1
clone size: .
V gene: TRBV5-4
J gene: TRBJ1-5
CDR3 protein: CATGQANQPQHF
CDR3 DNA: TGTGCCACCGGACAGGCTAATCAGCCCCAGCATTTT

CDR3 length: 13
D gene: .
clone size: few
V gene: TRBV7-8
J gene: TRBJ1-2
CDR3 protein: CASSSAGIGGYTF
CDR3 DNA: TGTGCCAGCAGCTCCGCAGGGATAGGTGGCTACACCTTC

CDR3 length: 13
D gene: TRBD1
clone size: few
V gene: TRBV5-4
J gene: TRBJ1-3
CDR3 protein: CASSLDRGNTIYF
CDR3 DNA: TGTGCCAGCAGCCTGGACAGGGGGAACACCATATATTTT

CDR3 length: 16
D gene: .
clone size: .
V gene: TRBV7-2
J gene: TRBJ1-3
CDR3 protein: CASSSDGGISGNTIYF
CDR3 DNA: TGTGCCAGCAGCTCAGATGGCGGGATATCTGGAAACACCATATATTTT

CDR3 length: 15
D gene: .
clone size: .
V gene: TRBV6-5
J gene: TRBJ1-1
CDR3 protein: CASSWANQFVTEAFF
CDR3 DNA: TGTGCCAGCAGTTGGGCCAACCAATTCGTTACTGAAGCTTTCTTT

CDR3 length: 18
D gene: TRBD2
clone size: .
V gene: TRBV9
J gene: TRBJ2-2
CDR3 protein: CASSVQPSGGPNTGELFF
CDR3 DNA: TGTGCCAGCAGCGTCCAACCAAGCGGGGGGCCCAACACCGGGGAGCTGTTTTTT